A single sample is the source of the 8 T cell receptor beta chains below, sequenced in a study of blood T cells in healthy people across ages. A J-beta primer mix and a sample-barcoded 5' primer were used in a second PCR of roughly 6 to 11 cycles. TCRdb fed the 5' RACE reads into MiXCR, producing one record per CDR3 protein. The sample includes approximately 800,000 distinct CDR3 sequences, around 62% of them seen just once. The specimen sequenced was blood. Every receptor here comes from a man younger than 40 in good health.

The J gene is TRBJ2-7, the V gene TRBV11-2, with TRBD2 matching over 9 bases. Near its end, the DNA agrees better with TRBJ2-5, so the J call may be wrong. This CDR3 contains 17 residues. Per germline, CDR1 SGHAT and CDR2 FQNNGV. CDR3 nucleotide sequence: TGTGCCAGCAGCTTACAGAGCGGGGGGTGGGGGGAAGAGACCCAGTACTTC. Its protein product is CASSLQSGGWGEETQYF.

V is TRBV28 and J is TRBJ2-1; 8 bases are a match to TRBD2. This CDR3 is 15 amino acids long. CDR1 is MDHEN and CDR2 is SYDVKM in the germline V gene. Trimming took 4 bases from V and 7 from J; bases not matched to a gene: 9. The CDR3 DNA follows: TGTGCCAGCAGTTATATTAGCGGGGCGTCGAATGAGCAGTTCTTC. This encodes CASSYISGASNEQFF. Variable domain in full (rest from reference TRBV28 and TRBJ2-1): DVKVTQSSRYLVKRTGEKVFLECVQDMDHENMFWYRQDPGLGLRLIYFSYDVKMKEKGDIPEGYSVSREKKERFSLILESASTNQTSMYLCASSYISGASNEQFFGPGTRLTVL.

Ten or more counts support this clonotype. The rearrangement uses TRBV20-1 and TRBJ2-5, with 10 positions matching TRBD2. Germline CDR1 and CDR2: DFQATT and SNEGSKA (reference sequence). This CDR3 is built from 15 residues. Losses at the gene ends were 0 bases for V and 4 bases for J; bases not matched to a gene: 5. The CDR3 sequence: CSARDGTSVGETQYF. CDR3 nucleotide sequence: TGCAGTGCTAGAGATGGGACTAGCGTGGGAGAGACCCAGTACTTC.

The chain links TRBV12-3 or TRBV12-4 to TRBJ1-2, with 8 bases fitting TRBD1. The CDR3 length is 14 residues. The ends lost 5 bases at V and 2 bases at J; junction bases unmatched: 4. The CDR3 reads CASSAGGPNYGYTF. The CDR3 DNA reads TGTGCCAGCAGTGCAGGGGGCCCCAACTATGGCTACACCTTC.

This chain uses TRBV6-2 or TRBV6-3 with TRBJ2-4, with 7 bases aligning to TRBD1. The J call may be in error: the DNA end matches TRBJ2-7 better. Germline loops: CDR1 MNHEY, CDR2 SVGEGT. The CDR3 spans 16 residues. CDR3 DNA: TGTGCCAGCAGTTACAGGACGGGACAGTTAAACTACGAGCAGTACTTC. Protein sequence: CASSYRTGQLNYEQYF.

This clonotype was observed a few times. The V call is TRBV4-3, the J call TRBJ2-4; D tentatively fits TRBD1 or TRBD2 (6 bases each). CDR1 LGHNA and CDR2 YSLEER come from the germline V gene. The length of the CDR3 is 15 residues. Trimming pared 4 bases from V and 8 bases from J, leaving 18 bases between. The DNA of the CDR3 is TGCGCCAGCAGCCCGGGGGCAGGGACCACGGACATTCAGTACTTC. It yields the protein CASSPGAGTTDIQYF.

This sequence joins TRBV6-2 or TRBV6-3 and TRBJ1-2; D is undetermined. CDR3 length: 14 amino acids. Germline assignment: CDR1 MNHEY and CDR2 SVGEGT. Trimming stripped 5 bases from V and 4 bases from J, with 14 bases between. The CDR3 reads CASSNTEGLYGYTF. The CDR3 bases are TGTGCCAGCAGTAACACGGAGGGCCTCTATGGCTACACCTTC.

The V gene is TRBV12-3 or TRBV12-4, the J gene TRBJ1-2; D unclear. This CDR3 contains 14 residues. V lost 7 bases and J lost 6, with 18 bases in between. CDR3 loop: CASTSDGLPDGYTF. As DNA, the CDR3 is TGTGCCAGCACCTCGGACGGGCTGCCGGATGGCTACACCTTC.